These 4 T cell receptor beta chains originate from one sample sequenced in a study of T cell responses to AZD1222 COVID-19 vaccine. Generated by immunoSEQ multiplex PCR, the TCRdb table keeps only in-frame clones and is missing some. The sample contains about 160,000 clones, just over 90% of which appear only once. Sample: peripheral blood, taken on day 0 of MenACWY control vaccination. Source of these receptors: an adult in good health.

The chain is built from TRBV6-1 and TRBJ2-3, with 10 bases identical to TRBD2. The germline V gene encodes CDR1 MNHNS and CDR2 SASEGT. Trimming at V came to 5 bases and at J to 7 bases, leaving 3 bases not matched to a gene. This CDR3 is built from 13 residues. CDR3 nucleotide sequence: TGTGCCAGCAGTTGGACTAGCGGTTATACGCAGTATTTT. It encodes CASSWTSGYTQYF.

The chain recombines TRBV27 with TRBJ2-5; D perhaps matches TRBD2 (6 bases). Germline loops: CDR1 MNHEY, CDR2 SMNVEV (reference sequence). The CDR3 extends over 11 amino acids. The CDR3 DNA follows: TGTGGGGCGGGACGGGATGAGACCCAGTACTTC. Its translation: CGAGRDETQYF.

This clone has a single count. In the same sample, other DNA sequences code for this CDR3. The CDR3 coding sequence is TGTGCCAGCAGCGTCACAGGGGTTAATTCACCCCTCCACTTT. It encodes CASSVTGVNSPLHF. This chain links TRBV9 with TRBJ1-6, with 7 bases lining up with TRBD1. This CDR3 is built from 14 residues. V lost 2 bases to trimming and J lost 6 bases; unmatched junction nucleotides: 2. Germline V CDR1 and CDR2: SGDLS, YYNGEE.

V usage is TRBV21-1 and J usage is TRBJ1-1; the D segment call TRBD1 is taken from the table without a DNA check. TRBV21-1 is a pseudogene segment. This CDR3 region has 15 residues. CDR3 residues: CASSPPRDKNTEAFF. CDR3 DNA: TGTGCCAGCAGCCCCCCCCGGGACAAGAACACTGAAGCTTTCTTT.